The table lists the clone carrying this T cell receptor (beta chain) with many counts. Its antigen is undetermined. This entry belongs to a study of T cells after yellow fever vaccination. General study findings and limits: Within FACS-sorted repertoires, abundant clonotypes contaminating from the bulk population could be present. The booster response re-showed most primary clones: approximately 95% CD4, approximately 90% CD8.

TCRdb ran MiXCR on the 5' RACE reads and lists one entry per CDR3 protein. Counted here are about 340,000 distinct CDR3 sequences, roughly an eighth occurring once; the ten biggest clones make up 2.5% to 4%. This CDR3 comprises 15 residues. After removal of 2 bases from V and 10 bases from J, the junction contained 11 bases not matched to a gene. Germline CDR1 reads LNHNV; CDR2 reads YYDKDF (reference sequence). This chain links TRBV15 with TRBJ2-3, with TRBD1 matching 8 bases. The sequence came from a man aged 18 to 29 who received the YFV17D yellow fever vaccine. This material consisted of CD4+ T cells sorted from PBMCs, taken 15 days after the yellow fever booster vaccination. The chain's CDR3 is CATSRSQTGATAQYF. The CDR3 coding sequence is TGTGCCACCAGCAGATCGCAGACAGGGGCGACTGCGCAGTATTTT.